This T cell receptor (beta chain) was identified in a study of cytomegalovirus exposure and HLA in healthy donors. General study points: In the 100 to 150 validation repertoires, just under 95% of cluster scores exceeded 0, per a later analysis. It was reported that the classifier diagnosed cytomegalovirus status with high specificity and sensitivity in both the original and validation cohorts. Most observed TCR sequences were rare, whereas some public TCRs were detected in many donors.

The donors belonged to the roughly 110-subject validation cohort, separate from the roughly 600-subject first cohort. TCRdb's copy holds only in-frame clones and misses some; the assay was immunoSEQ multiplex PCR. The repertoire holds more than 85,000 clones, with just under 95% as singletons. V lost 11 bases, J lost 5 bases, and 12 bases stayed unmatched. Germline V gene lookup returns CDR1 SGHTA and CDR2 FQGNSA. This CDR3 comprises 14 residues. A note on this clone: Its specificity is unknown.

The chain recombines TRBV7-2 with TRBJ2-3; 8 bases are a match to TRBD2. The sequence was collected from a woman younger than 30 in good health and CMV-seronegative. Sequences were obtained from PBMCs. CDR3 nucleotide sequence: TGTGCCGGAAGCCCGGGACTAGAGATAGATACGCAGTATTTT. Its protein product is CAGSPGLEIDTQYF.